This T cell receptor beta chain originates from a study of blood T cell repertoires in COVID-19. As for the study in general: PBMCs, B-cell-depleted T cells, or T cells were the source of the cDNA or gDNA that made up the material.

Data came from immunoSEQ multiplex PCR; TCRdb stores just in-frame clones and leaves some out. The sample lists under 200,000 clones; over 70% were seen once. Deletions cut 8 bases from V and 0 bases from J, with 10 bases between. Germline V lookup: CDR1 MDHEN, CDR2 SYDVKM. This CDR3 contains 13 residues. This sequence joins TRBV28 and TRBJ1-1, with D maybe TRBD1 (5 bases). Material: peripheral blood. The receptor was isolated from an older woman with acute or convalescent COVID-19. This chain's CDR3 is CASGRTLNTEAFF. The CDR3 DNA is TGTGCCAGCGGACGGACATTGAACACTGAAGCTTTCTTT. Looking up the rest from reference TRBV28 and TRBJ1-1 gives the full variable domain: DVKVTQSSRYLVKRTGEKVFLECVQDMDHENMFWYRQDPGLGLRLIYFSYDVKMKEKGDIPEGYSVSREKKERFSLILESASTNQTSMYLCASGRTLNTEAFFGQGTRLTVV.